These 26 T cell receptor beta chains came from one sample sequenced in a study of tumor and adjacent non-tumor tissue in lung cancer. This sample's RNA came from whole unsorted tissue. TCRbeta libraries were built with three rounds of nested PCR, modified from ARM-PCR. TCRdb independently ran MiXCR on the multiplex PCR reads; one entry per CDR3 protein. The sample includes over 85,000 distinct CDR3 sequences, 84% seen only once; the top ten take about 23%. Material: lung tumor tissue. The receptors were sampled from a man aged 65 to 79 with non-small cell lung cancer.

The chain employs TRBV12-5 and TRBJ1-1, with a weak D call TRBD1 (5 bases). V shed 7 bases and J shed 7 bases, with 25 bases lying between them. This CDR3 contains 16 residues. Germline assignment: CDR1 LGHNT and CDR2 FRNRAP. The CDR3 DNA follows: TGTGCTAGTGATACGGACACGTACACAGAACCACATGAAGCTTTCTTT. This translates into CASDTDTYTEPHEAFF.

Note on this clonotype: One junction end disagrees with the germline gene, perhaps due to a read error. V is TRBV11-1 and J is TRBJ2-5, with D possibly TRBD2 on 6 matching bases. There are 15 residues in the CDR3. The germline V gene has CDR1 SGHAT and CDR2 FQDESV (reference sequence). The CDR3 DNA sequence: TGTGCCAGCAGCCTGAATAGGACTAATCAAGAGACCCAGTATTTC. This sequence encodes CASSLNRTNQETQYF.

Notes on this clonotype: Compared with germline, one end of the junction differs, possibly owing to a read error. The chain couples TRBV4-2 to TRBJ2-5, with 9 bases identical to TRBD1. Germline CDR1 and CDR2: LGHNA and YNFKEQ. This CDR3 is 17 amino acids long. CDR3: CASSRATGTGPGETQYF. In nucleotides, the CDR3 is TGTGCCAGTAGCCGAGCAACCGGGACAGGGCCGGGGGAGACCCAGTACTTC.

With respect to this clonotype: One end of the junction varies from germline; a read error may be responsible. The chain carries TRBV20-1 and TRBJ2-3; either TRBD1 or TRBD2 may supply D (6 bases each). This CDR3 contains 15 residues. The V gene's germline CDR1 is DFQATT and CDR2 SNEGSKA (reference sequence). The CDR3 nucleotides read TGCAGTGCTATAGATGCTGGGGGGCTAGCAGATACGCAGTATTTC. Amino acid sequence: CSAIDAGGLADTQYF.

As concerns this clonotype: The germline gene is not matched at one end of the junction; a read error may be the cause. The V call is TRBV6-6, the J call TRBJ1-1; perhaps TRBD1 as D (6 bases). The CDR3 sequence is 15 residues long. Germline-derived CDR1 and CDR2 are MNHNY and SVGAGI (reference sequence). CDR3 amino acids: CACSYTGGAGGEAFF. In nucleotides, the CDR3 is TGTGCCTGCAGTTACACGGGGGGCGCGGGTGGTGAAGCTTTCTTT.

The CDR3 here is CASGGLVGVVETQYF. In DNA form, the CDR3 reads TGTGCCAGCGGTGGGCTAGTGGGAGTGGTGGAGACCCAGTACTTC. The rearrangement joins TRBV12-3 or TRBV12-4 to TRBJ2-5; a weak D match, TRBD2 (5 bases). The ends were cut back, 8 bases at V and 5 bases at J, with 21 bases in the middle. The CDR3 length is 15 residues.

Concerning this clonotype: Compared with germline, one end of the junction differs, possibly owing to a read error. CDR3 sequence (DNA): TGTGCCAGCGAGGCTAGCGGGACTTACACCCGGGAGCTGCTTTTT. It yields the protein CASEASGTYTRELLF. The V and J genes are TRBV6-2 or TRBV6-3 and TRBJ2-2; 9 positions match TRBD2. In germline, CDR1 is MNHEY, CDR2 SVGEGT. The CDR3 contains 15 residues.

With respect to this clonotype: The junction departs from germline at one end; a sequencing error may be responsible. The chain carries TRBV12-3 or TRBV12-4 and TRBJ1-5, with D possibly being TRBD1 (6 bases). The CDR3 totals 14 residues. CDR3 DNA sequence: TGTGCCTGCAGGAACAGGGAGTTGCATCAGCCCCAGCACTTT. Translating it yields CACRNRELHQPQHF.

Concerning this clonotype itself: Germline is not matched at one junction end, which may reflect a read error. This chain joins TRBV5-6 and TRBJ1-5; D not certain. This CDR3 comprises 14 residues. Germline loops: CDR1 SGHDT, CDR2 YYEEEE. CDR3 sequence: CASSYWAGYQHQHF. The CDR3 bases are TGTGCCAGCAGCTATTGGGCAGGCTATCAGCACCAGCATTTT. Combining the CDR3 with reference TRBV5-6 and TRBJ1-5 gives the whole variable domain DAGVTQSPTHLIKTRGQQVTLRCSPKSGHDTVSWYQQALGQGPQFIFQYYEEEERQRGNFPDRFSGHQFPNYSSELNVNALLLGDSALYLCASSYWAGYQHQHFGDGTRLSIL.

This clonotype was recorded only once. This chain connects TRBV12-3 or TRBV12-4 to TRBJ1-1; tentative D call: TRBD1 (6 bases). Trimming took 5 bases from V and 5 from J, leaving 12 bases between them. The CDR3 extends over 13 amino acids. The DNA for the CDR3 is TGTGCCAGCAGTCCAAGGGGGTGTACTGAAGCTTTCTTT. This translates into CASSPRGCTEAFF.

With regard to this clonotype: Compared with germline, one end of the junction differs, possibly owing to a read error. V usage is TRBV14 and J usage is TRBJ1-2; D unclear. Germline-derived CDR1 and CDR2 are SGHDN and FVKESK. This CDR3 comprises 13 residues. The CDR3 protein is CVSSQTYLDGYAF. The CDR3 nucleotides are TGTGTCAGCAGCCAAACATATTTAGATGGCTACGCCTTC.

By share, this clonotype ranks as large. The J gene is TRBJ2-5, the V gene TRBV5-4; unclear D gene. Germline CDR1 SGHNT, CDR2 YYREEE (reference sequence). Trimming stripped 0 bases from V and 7 bases from J, with 13 bases between. The CDR3 extends over 14 amino acids. The CDR3 region has the DNA TGTGCCAGCAGCTTGGGTGGCACTGTTGGGACCCAGTACTTC. Its protein product is CASSLGGTVGTQYF.

This rearrangement joins TRBV29-1 to TRBJ2-7; a weak D match, TRBD2 (5 bases). The germline CDR1 and CDR2 sequences are SQVTM and ANQGSEA. The CDR3 has 12 residues. V lost 5 bases and J lost 4, with 12 bases in between. The CDR3 loop is CSVPSWSYEQYF. The DNA of the CDR3 is TGCAGCGTTCCTAGCTGGAGTTACGAGCAGTACTTC.

This clonotype occurred once. At one end, the junction sequence differs from germline, possibly due to a read error. The genes are TRBV4-2 and TRBJ2-7; 15 nucleotides agree with TRBD2. Germline V gene sequence: CDR1 LGHNA, CDR2 YNFKEQ. The CDR3 has 16 residues. CDR3 loop: CSSSLLGLAGGKEQYF. The DNA of the CDR3 is TGTTCCAGCAGCCTACTGGGACTAGCGGGAGGAAAGGAGCAATACTTC.

This clonotype came up many times. V and J are TRBV19 and TRBJ1-2; tentatively, D is TRBD1 (5 bases). The CDR3 has 14 amino acids. Germline CDR1 LNHDA, CDR2 SQIVND (reference sequence). V was pared by 2 bases and J by 6 bases, with 13 bases between. The CDR3 DNA reads as TGTGCCAGTAGTATAATCTGGGGGATTCATGGCTACACCTTC. Its translation: CASSIIWGIHGYTF.

Concerning this clonotype: The junction shows a germline mismatch at one end, possibly a read error. The V call is TRBV4-2, the J call TRBJ2-3; D not resolved. Germline loops: CDR1 LGHNA, CDR2 YNFKEQ. The CDR3 spans 17 residues. The CDR3 reads CASSQALSDLGTDTQYF. The CDR3 coding sequence is TGTGCCAGCAGCCAAGCCCTCTCGGACCTAGGCACAGATACTCAGTATTTT.

This clonotype was counted a few times. With a much larger clone just one base away, this may be a read error. The V call is TRBV13, the J call TRBJ2-7, with a tentative D call TRBD1 (6 bases). Germline V CDR1 and CDR2: PRHDT, FYEKMQ (reference sequence). The CDR3 is made up of 16 amino acids. The CDR3 here is CASSSAPPGHRYKQYF. The CDR3 coding sequence is TGTGCCAGCAGCTCAGCTCCCCCGGGACACCGCTACAAGCAGTACTTC.

To note about this clonotype: One end of the junction fails to match germline, which may point to a read error. The rearrangement links TRBV12-3 or TRBV12-4 to TRBJ1-6; D call uncertain. This CDR3 region has 14 residues. Here the CDR3 DNA reads TGTGCTAGCAGTCGGACGGTCTATTATTCACCCCTCCACTTT. As protein: CASSRTVYYSPLHF.

Comment on this clonotype: A much larger clone lies one base from this, so it may be a read error. This chain links TRBV28 with TRBJ2-7; tentatively, D is TRBD2 (6 bases). Germline assignment: CDR1 MDHEN and CDR2 SYDVKM. V was clipped by 4 bases and J by 6 bases, with 22 bases between them. The CDR3 extends over 16 amino acids. The CDR3 coding sequence is TGTGCCAGCAGTTGCTCTCCAGGGACTCGGGTACCCGAGCAGTACTTC. This encodes CASSCSPGTRVPEQYF.

The V call is TRBV18, the J call TRBJ2-7; no clear D. Germline CDR1 and CDR2: KGHSH and LQKENI. The CDR3 is 14 residues long. The CDR3 sequence is CTCSQLDGSYEQYF. Here the CDR3 DNA reads TGTACCTGCTCACAACTCGACGGCTCCTACGAGCAGTACTTC.

This rearrangement joins TRBV11-2 to TRBJ2-1; TRBD2 is a possible D gene (6 bases). CDR3 length: 16 amino acids. The germline gives CDR1 SGHAT, CDR2 FQNNGV. V was trimmed by 7 bases and J by 6 bases, leaving 22 bases between them. The CDR3 is CASKSVGTGDINEQFF. CDR3 nucleotides: TGTGCCAGCAAGTCGGTCGGGACGGGGGATATCAATGAGCAGTTCTTC. The complete variable domain, with remaining parts taken from reference TRBV11-2 and TRBJ2-1, reads EAGVAQSPRYKIIEKRQSVAFWCNPISGHATLYWYQQILGQGPKLLIQFQNNGVVDDSQLPKDRFSAERLKGVDSTLKIQPAKLEDSAVYLCASKSVGTGDINEQFFGPGTRLTVL.

For this clonotype: A much larger clone differs from this one at a single base, so this may be a read error. The chain recombines TRBV28 with TRBJ1-2; 8 bases agree with TRBD1. Germline assignment: CDR1 MDHEN and CDR2 SYDVKM. This CDR3 has 15 residues. The CDR3 protein is CASSYTPGTGRLGGF. The CDR3 DNA is TGTGCCAGCAGTTACACTCCTGGGACAGGCCGGTTAGGTGGGTTC.

This chain uses TRBV4-3 with TRBJ2-7; the D call may be TRBD1 or TRBD2 (6 bases each). CDR1 and CDR2 from the germline V gene are LGHNA and YSLEER. The CDR3 consists of 15 residues. V was pared by 7 bases and J by 6 bases, with 22 bases between. CDR3 sequence: CASNRPTGAPPEQYF. As DNA, the CDR3 is TGCGCCAGCAACCGCCCGACGGGGGCACCTCCCGAGCAGTACTTC.

About this clonotype itself: Germline is not matched at one junction end, which may reflect a read error. The chain recombines TRBV6-5 with TRBJ2-2, with D tentatively TRBD2 (5 bases). This CDR3 has 16 amino acids. Germline V gives CDR1 MNHEY, CDR2 SVGAGI. CDR3 residues: CAGSLKAKANTGKLFF. CDR3 coding DNA: TGTGCCGGCAGCCTCAAAGCGAAGGCGAACACCGGGAAGCTGTTTTTT.

For this clonotype: The junction departs from germline at one end; a sequencing error may be responsible. The chain recombines TRBV4-2 with TRBJ2-2, with 12 positions matching TRBD2. The CDR3 length is 17 residues. CDR1 LGHNA and CDR2 YNFKEQ come from the germline V gene. Here the CDR3 DNA reads TGTGCTAGCAGCCAAGAGCGACTAGCGGGAGACACCTGGGAGCTGTTTTTT. This translates into CASSQERLAGDTWELFF.

V usage is TRBV18 and J usage is TRBJ2-1; weak D call: TRBD2 (5 bases). CDR3 length: 14 residues. Between the trimmed V and J ends, which lost 1 base and 7 bases, there was a span of 11 bases. Per germline, CDR1 KGHSH and CDR2 LQKENI. CDR3 region: CASSPRRDLNEQFF. CDR3 nucleotide sequence: TGTGCCAGCTCACCACGCCGGGATCTGAATGAGCAGTTCTTC.